This T cell receptor (beta chain) was profiled in a study of PD-L1 blockade in urothelial cancer. The overall study: At 6 weeks and at 3 weeks (second dose) after treatment start, blood was analyzed.

It was locally advanced or metastatic urothelial carcinoma that patients had. Every PCR received spiked-in synthetic TCR analog templates. Clones were sequenced by immunoSEQ multiplex PCR, and TCRdb holds only the in-frame ones, with some missing. The data contain 50,000 to 65,000 clones, approximately 87% of them singletons. Per the germline V gene, CDR1 is SGHKS and CDR2 is YYEKEE (reference sequence). V lost 4 bases to trimming and J lost 3 bases, with 14 bases between them. The CDR3 is 14 amino acids. The chain links TRBV5-5 to TRBJ2-7; a weak D match, TRBD2 (6 bases). This TCR was sampled from a middle-aged man with urothelial cancer. The sequencing here drew on PBMCs, taken around atezolizumab (anti-PD-L1) treatment. CDR3 DNA: TGTGCCAGCAGCCGTGTTCCGGGGGACTACGAGCAGTACTTC. Protein sequence: CASSRVPGDYEQYF. Full variable domain (remainder filled in from reference TRBV5-5 and TRBJ2-7): DAGVTQSPTHLIKTRGQQVTLRCSPISGHKSVSWYQQVLGQGPQFIFQYYEKEERGRGNFPDRFSARQFPNYSSELNVNALLLGDSALYLCASSRVPGDYEQYFGPGTRLTVT.